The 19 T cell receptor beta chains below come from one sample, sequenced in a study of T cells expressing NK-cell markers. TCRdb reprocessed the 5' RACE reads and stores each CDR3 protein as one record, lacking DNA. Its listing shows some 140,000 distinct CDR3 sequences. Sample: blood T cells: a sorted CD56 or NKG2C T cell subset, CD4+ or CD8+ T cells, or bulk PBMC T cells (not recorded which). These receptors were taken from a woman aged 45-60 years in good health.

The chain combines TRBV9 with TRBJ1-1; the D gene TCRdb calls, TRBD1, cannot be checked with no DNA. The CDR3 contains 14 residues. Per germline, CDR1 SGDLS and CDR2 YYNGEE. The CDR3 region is CASSPGPMNTEAFF.

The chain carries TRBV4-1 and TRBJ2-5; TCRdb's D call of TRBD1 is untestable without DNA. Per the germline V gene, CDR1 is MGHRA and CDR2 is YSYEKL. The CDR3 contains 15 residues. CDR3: CASSQAGTLQETQYF.

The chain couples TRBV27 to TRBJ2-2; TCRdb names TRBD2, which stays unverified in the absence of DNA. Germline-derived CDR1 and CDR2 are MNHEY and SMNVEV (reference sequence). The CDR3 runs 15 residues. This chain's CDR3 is CASSLAGNAAGELFF.

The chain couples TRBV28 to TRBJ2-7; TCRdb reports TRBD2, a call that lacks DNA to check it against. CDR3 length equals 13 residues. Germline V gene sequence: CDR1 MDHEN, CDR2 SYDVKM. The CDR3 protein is CASSERELIEQYF.

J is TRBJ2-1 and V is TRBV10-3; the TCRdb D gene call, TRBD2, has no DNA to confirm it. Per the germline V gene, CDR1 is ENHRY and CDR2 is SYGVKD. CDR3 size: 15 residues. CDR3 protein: CAISQGTSGTDEQFF.

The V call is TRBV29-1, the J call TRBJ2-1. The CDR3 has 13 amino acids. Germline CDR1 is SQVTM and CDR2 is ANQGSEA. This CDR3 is CSAQYKQNNEQFF.

The CDR3 spells CASSLADGSFYNEQFF. The chain is built from TRBV7-9 and TRBJ2-1. Looked up from germline, CDR1 is SEHNR and CDR2 is FQNEAQ (reference sequence). The CDR3 consists of 16 residues.

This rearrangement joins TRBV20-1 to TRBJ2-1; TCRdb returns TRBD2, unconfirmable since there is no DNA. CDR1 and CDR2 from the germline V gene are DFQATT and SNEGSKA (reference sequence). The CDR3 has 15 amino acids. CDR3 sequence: CSASLAGGRFNEQFF.

The chain's CDR3 is CASSFAGDYNEQFF. This chain links TRBV19 with TRBJ2-1. The CDR3 consists of 14 residues. The V gene's germline CDR1 is LNHDA and CDR2 SQIVND (reference sequence).

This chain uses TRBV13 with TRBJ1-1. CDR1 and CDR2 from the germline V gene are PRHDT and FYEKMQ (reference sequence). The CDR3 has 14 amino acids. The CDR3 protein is CASSFTEGGTEAFF.

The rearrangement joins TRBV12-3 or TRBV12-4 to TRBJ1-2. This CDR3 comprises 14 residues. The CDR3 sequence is CASSWSGGSGGYTF.

Here the CDR3 reads CASSSGTQGMPLHF. The rearrangement joins TRBV7-8 to TRBJ1-6; there is no DNA to check the TCRdb D call of TRBD1. Germline V lookup: CDR1 SGHVS, CDR2 FQNEAQ. CDR3 size: 14 residues.

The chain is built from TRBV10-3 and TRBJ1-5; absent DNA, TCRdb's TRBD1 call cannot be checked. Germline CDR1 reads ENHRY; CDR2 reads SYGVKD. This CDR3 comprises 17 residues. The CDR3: CAISDPDRGSGNQPQHF.

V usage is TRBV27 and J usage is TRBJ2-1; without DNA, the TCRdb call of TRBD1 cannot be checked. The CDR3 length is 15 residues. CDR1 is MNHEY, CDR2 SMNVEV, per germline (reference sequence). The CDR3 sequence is CASSLGQGASHEQFF.

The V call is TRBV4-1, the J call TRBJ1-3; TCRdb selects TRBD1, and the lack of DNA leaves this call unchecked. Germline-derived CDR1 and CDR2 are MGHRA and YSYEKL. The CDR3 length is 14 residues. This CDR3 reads CASSPQVSGNTIYF.

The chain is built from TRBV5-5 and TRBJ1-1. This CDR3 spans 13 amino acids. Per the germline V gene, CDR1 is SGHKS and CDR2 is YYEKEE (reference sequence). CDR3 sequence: CASSLLGGTEAFF.

The CDR3 spells CASSFGGEETQYF. This chain links TRBV28 with TRBJ2-5; as DNA is missing, the TRBD1 call by TCRdb cannot be tested. The CDR3 loop spans 13 amino acids. CDR1 and CDR2 (germline): MDHEN, SYDVKM. Drawing the rest from reference TRBV28 and TRBJ2-5, the complete variable domain is DVKVTQSSRYLVKRTGEKVFLECVQDMDHENMFWYRQDPGLGLRLIYFSYDVKMKEKGDIPEGYSVSREKKERFSLILESASTNQTSMYLCASSFGGEETQYFGPGTRLLVL.

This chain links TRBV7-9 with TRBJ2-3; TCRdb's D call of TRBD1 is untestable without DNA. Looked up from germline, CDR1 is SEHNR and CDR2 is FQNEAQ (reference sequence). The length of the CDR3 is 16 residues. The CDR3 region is CASSVSRGFSTDTQYF.

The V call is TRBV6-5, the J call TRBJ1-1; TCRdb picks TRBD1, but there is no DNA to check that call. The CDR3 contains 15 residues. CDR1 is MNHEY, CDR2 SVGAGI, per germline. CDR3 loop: CASSYPSGAGTEAFF.